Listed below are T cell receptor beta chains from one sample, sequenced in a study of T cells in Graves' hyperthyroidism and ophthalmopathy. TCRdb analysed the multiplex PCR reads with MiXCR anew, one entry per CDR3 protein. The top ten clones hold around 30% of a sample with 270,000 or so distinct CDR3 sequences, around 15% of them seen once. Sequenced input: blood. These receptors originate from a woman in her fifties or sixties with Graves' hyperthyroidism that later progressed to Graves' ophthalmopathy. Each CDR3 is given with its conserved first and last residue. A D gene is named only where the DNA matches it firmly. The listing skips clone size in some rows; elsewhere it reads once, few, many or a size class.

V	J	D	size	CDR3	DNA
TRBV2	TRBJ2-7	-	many	CASSWEISYEQYF	TGTGCCAGCAGCTGGGAGATCTCCTACGAGCAGTACTTC
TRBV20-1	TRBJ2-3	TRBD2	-	CSARGPGLAGDTDTQYF	TGCAGTGCTAGAGGACCCGGACTAGCGGGAGACACAGATACGCAGTATTTT
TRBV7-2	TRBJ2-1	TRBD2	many	CASSYGLVDEQFF	TGTGCCAGCAGCTACGGACTAGTCGATGAGCAGTTCTTC
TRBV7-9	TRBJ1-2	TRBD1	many	CASSRHGQDGYGYTF	TGTGCCAGCAGCCGGCACGGACAGGACGGGTATGGCTACACCTTC
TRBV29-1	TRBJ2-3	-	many	CSVDGGFTDTQYF	TGCAGCGTTGACGGGGGATTCACAGATACGCAGTATTTT
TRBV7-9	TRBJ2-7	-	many	CASSLAWSYEQYF	TGTGCCAGCAGCTTAGCGTGGAGCTACGAGCAGTACTTC
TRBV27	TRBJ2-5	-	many	CASSLWGGSGTQYF	TGTGCCAGCAGTTTATGGGGGGGCAGTGGGACCCAGTACTTC
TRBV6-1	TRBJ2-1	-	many	CASSPNGRDNEQFF	TGTGCCAGCAGCCCCAACGGGAGAGACAATGAGCAGTTCTTC
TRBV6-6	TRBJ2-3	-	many	CASSYVVRGSDTQYF	TGTGCCAGCAGTTACGTCGTTCGGGGTTCGGATACGCAGTATTTT
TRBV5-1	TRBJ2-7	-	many	CASSLAGGSGRQYF	TGCGCCAGCAGCTTGGCCGGTGGGAGCGGCCGTCAGTACTTC
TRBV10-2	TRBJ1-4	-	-	CATFDGGGNEKLFF	TGCGCCACTTTTGATGGTGGGGGTAATGAAAAACTGTTTTTT
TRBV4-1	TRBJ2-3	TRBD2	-	CASSHPAGEGSDTQYF	TGCGCCAGCAGCCACCCAGCGGGAGAGGGCTCAGATACGCAGTATTTT
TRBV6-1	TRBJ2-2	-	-	CASVGGPVGELFF	TGTGCCAGCGTCGGGGGGCCTGTCGGGGAGCTGTTTTTT
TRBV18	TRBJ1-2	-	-	CASSPVGQIGYGYTF	TGTGCCAGCTCACCGGTCGGACAGATAGGCTATGGCTACACCTTC
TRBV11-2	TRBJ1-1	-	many	CASSAGINTEAFF	TGTGCCAGCAGCGCAGGGATAAACACTGAAGCTTTCTTT
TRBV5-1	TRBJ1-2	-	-	CASSLQGTGDGYTF	TGCGCCAGCAGCTTGCAGGGGACCGGGGATGGCTACACCTTC
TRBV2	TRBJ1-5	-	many	CASSTDWKPQHF	TGTGCCAGCAGTACCGATTGGAAGCCCCAGCATTTT
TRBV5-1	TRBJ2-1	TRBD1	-	CASSLGQGIHNEQFF	TGCGCCAGCAGCTTGGGACAGGGGATACACAATGAGCAGTTCTTC
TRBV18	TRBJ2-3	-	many	CASSPASGNTDTQYF	TGTGCCAGCTCCCCCGCATCGGGGAACACAGATACGCAGTATTTT
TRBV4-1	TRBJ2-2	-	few	CASSQITKTGELFF	TGCGCCAGCAGCCAAATTACGAAAACCGGGGAGCTGTTTTTT
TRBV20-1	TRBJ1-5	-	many	CSAGQLQGASNQPQHF	TGCAGTGCCGGACAATTACAGGGCGCAAGCAATCAGCCCCAGCATTTT
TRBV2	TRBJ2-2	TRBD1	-	CASRDRAPGELFF	TGTGCCAGCAGGGACAGGGCCCCTGGGGAGCTGTTTTTT
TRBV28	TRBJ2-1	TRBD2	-	CASSGTSGSYNEQFF	TGTGCCAGCAGCGGGACTAGCGGGAGTTACAATGAGCAGTTCTTC
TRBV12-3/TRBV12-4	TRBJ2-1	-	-	CASSFLSMLYGAAEQFF	TGTGCCAGCAGCTTCCTTAGTATGTTGTATGGGGCAGCGGAGCAGTTCTTC
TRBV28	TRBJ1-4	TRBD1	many	CASSLDRDNEKLFF	TGTGCCAGCAGTTTGGACAGGGATAATGAAAAACTGTTTTTT
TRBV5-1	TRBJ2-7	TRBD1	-	CASSSGTGSIYEQYF	TGCGCCAGCAGCTCCGGGACAGGGAGTATCTACGAGCAGTACTTC
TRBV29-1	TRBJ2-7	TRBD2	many	CSVEGGLAGGPSYEQYF	TGCAGCGTTGAAGGGGGACTAGCGGGAGGGCCTTCCTACGAGCAGTACTTC
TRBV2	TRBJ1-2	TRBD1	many	CASSTGDGGYTF	TGTGCCAGCAGCACAGGGGATGGCGGCTACACCTTC
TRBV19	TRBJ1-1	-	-	CASRSRVFTNTEAFF	TGTGCCAGTAGAAGCCGGGTCTTTACGAACACTGAAGCTTTCTTT
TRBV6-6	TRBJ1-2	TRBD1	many	CASSYFGTVDGYTF	TGTGCCAGCAGTTACTTCGGGACAGTCGATGGCTACACCTTC
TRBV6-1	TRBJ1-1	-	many	CASSEAGGSTEAFF	TGTGCCAGCAGTGAAGCGGGAGGCAGCACTGAAGCTTTCTTT
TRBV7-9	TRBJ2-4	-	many	CASSLERQRAKNIQYF	TGTGCCAGCAGCTTAGAGAGACAGAGAGCCAAAAACATTCAGTACTTC
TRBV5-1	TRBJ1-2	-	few	CASSLEPLGGYTF	TGCGCCAGCAGCTTGGAACCCCTAGGGGGCTACACCTTC
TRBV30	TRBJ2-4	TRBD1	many	CAWATGVGNIQYF	TGTGCCTGGGCCACAGGGGTGGGAAACATTCAGTACTTC
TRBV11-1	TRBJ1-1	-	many	CASSSTPKGWGNTEAFF	TGTGCCAGCAGCTCAACCCCAAAGGGCTGGGGGAACACTGAAGCTTTCTTT